This T cell receptor (beta chain) was documented in a study of glioma-infiltrating T cells after dendritic cell vaccination. On the study more broadly: Dendritic cell vaccine was injected intradermally three times, biweekly. General observations from the study: Survival was not directly related to TCR clonality in these patients. Estimated pretreatment TIL content predicted outcome after dendritic cell vaccination.

TCRdb's copy holds only in-frame clones and misses some; the assay was immunoSEQ multiplex PCR. Here the sample spans about 64,000 clones, 82% being singletons. With V trimmed by 2 bases and J by 2 bases, 0 bases remained unmatched. The germline CDR1 and CDR2 sequences are SGHVS and FQNEAQ. This CDR3 is built from 14 residues. Only patients with spare fresh-frozen tumor and over two years of follow-up were included. A note on this clone: No antigen is known for it.

This specimen was blood, taken before dendritic cell vaccination. The chain joins TRBV7-8 to TRBJ1-3; 7 bases align to TRBD1. The clonotype was recovered from a human donor with glioblastoma. The CDR3 DNA sequence: TGTGCCAGCAGCTTACAGGGGGCTGGAAACACCATATATTTT. Protein product: CASSLQGAGNTIYF.